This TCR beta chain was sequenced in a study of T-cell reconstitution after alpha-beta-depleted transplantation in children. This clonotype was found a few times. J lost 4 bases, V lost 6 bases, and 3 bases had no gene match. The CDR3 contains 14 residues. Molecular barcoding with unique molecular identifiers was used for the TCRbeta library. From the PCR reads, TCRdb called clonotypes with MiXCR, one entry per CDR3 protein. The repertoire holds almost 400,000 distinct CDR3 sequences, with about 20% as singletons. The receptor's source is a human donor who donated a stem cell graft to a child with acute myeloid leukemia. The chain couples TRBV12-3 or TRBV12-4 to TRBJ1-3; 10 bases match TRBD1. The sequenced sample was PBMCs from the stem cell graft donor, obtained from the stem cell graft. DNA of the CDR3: TGTGCCAGCAGGGGACAGGGGTTAGGAAACACCATATATTTT. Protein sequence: CASRGQGLGNTIYF.